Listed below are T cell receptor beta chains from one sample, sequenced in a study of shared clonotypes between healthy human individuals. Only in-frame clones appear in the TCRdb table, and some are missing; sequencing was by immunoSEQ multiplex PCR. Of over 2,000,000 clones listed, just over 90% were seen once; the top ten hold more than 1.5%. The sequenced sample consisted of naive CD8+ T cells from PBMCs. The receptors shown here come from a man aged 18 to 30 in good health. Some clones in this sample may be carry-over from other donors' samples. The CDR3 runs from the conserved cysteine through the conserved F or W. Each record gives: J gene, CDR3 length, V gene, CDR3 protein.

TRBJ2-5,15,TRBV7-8,CASSPGLAAKETQYF
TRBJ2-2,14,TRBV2,CASSNLTVTGELFF
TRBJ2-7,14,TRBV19,CASSASGSSYEQYF
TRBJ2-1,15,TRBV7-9,CASSFLDGPSYEQFF
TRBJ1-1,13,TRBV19,CASSIGARAEAFF
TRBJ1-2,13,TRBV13,CASSLTANYGYTF
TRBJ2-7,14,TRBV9,CASSPRDGSYEQYF
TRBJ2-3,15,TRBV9,CASSVEDGSTDTQYF
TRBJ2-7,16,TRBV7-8,CASSSPRFGGSYEQYF
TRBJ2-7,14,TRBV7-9,CASSSLTDSYEQYF
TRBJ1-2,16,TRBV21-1,CASSKVARRLGYGYTF
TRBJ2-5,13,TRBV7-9,CASSPRDQETQYF
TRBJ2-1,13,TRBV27,CASSLTGLYEQFF
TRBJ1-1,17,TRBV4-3,CASSQELGGARGTEAFF
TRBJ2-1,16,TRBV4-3,CASSQDLSGSSNEQFF
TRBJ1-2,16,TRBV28,CASSLNRVTLGYGYTF
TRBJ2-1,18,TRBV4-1,CASSQGGWTGSSYNEQFF
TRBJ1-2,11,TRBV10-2,CAGTGPRGYTF
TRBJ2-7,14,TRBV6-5,CASRLGPLGSEQYF
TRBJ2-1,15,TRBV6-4,CASSDPSGPYNEQFF
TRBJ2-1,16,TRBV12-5,CASGVLGSRSYNEQFF
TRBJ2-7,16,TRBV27,CASSFIGWEGSHEQYF
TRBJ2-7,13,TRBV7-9,CASSHGTDYEQYF
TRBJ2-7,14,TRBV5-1,CASSLGTGFYEQYF
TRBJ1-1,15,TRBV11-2,CASSQRGGLNTEAFF
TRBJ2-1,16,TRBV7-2,CASSFGSGRNYNEQFF
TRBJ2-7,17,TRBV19,CASSLGGLQPHLYEQYF
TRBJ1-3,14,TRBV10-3,CAIRTGASGNTIYF
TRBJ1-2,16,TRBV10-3,CAISDAQQDRDYGYTF
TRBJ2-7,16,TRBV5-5,CASSSWWGLAGPEQYF
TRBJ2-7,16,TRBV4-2,CASSSQLGQVGYEQCF
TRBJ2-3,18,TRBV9,CASSPQAGGVPSTDTQYF
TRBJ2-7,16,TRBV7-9,CASRFQSGTGDYEQYF
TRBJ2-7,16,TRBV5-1,CASSKEGRHTGDEQYF
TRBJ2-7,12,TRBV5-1,CASSLGGYEQYF
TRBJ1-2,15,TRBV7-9,CASSLVPGPYYGYTF
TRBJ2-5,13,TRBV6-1,CASTPGGIETQYF